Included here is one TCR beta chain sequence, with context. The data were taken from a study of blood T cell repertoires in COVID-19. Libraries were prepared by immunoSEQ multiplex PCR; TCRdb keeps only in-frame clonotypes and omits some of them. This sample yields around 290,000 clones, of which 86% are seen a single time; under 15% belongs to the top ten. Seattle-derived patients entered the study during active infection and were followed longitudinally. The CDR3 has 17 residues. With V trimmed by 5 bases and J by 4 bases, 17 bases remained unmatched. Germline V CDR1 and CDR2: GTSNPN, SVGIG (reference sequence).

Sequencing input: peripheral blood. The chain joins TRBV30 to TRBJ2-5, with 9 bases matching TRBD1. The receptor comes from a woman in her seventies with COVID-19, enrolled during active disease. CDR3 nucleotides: TGTGCCTGGGACCAATTGGGGACAGGGAGGTTGCGAGAGACCCAGTACTTC. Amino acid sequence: CAWDQLGTGRLRETQYF.